This T cell receptor (beta chain) derives from a study of response to subunit inactivated influenza vaccine. TCRdb itself ran the RT-PCR reads through MiXCR, one entry per CDR3 protein. The table records roughly 700,000 distinct CDR3 sequences, approximately 13% of them present only once. This clonotype originated in a man in his fifties or sixties who received an inactivated influenza vaccine. The sequencing here drew on PBMCs from blood, taken less than 15 days before vaccination.

CDR3: CASSLLGQTNEKLFF. The CDR3 DNA reads TGTGCCAGCAGCTTGTTGGGACAGACTAATGAAAAACTGTTTTTT. This chain connects TRBV5-5 to TRBJ1-4; 7 bases fit TRBD1. This CDR3 comprises 15 residues. Germline V gene data show CDR1 as SGHKS and CDR2 as YYEKEE (reference sequence). With 1 base clipped from V and 2 bases from J, the junction kept 2 bases outside the gene matches.